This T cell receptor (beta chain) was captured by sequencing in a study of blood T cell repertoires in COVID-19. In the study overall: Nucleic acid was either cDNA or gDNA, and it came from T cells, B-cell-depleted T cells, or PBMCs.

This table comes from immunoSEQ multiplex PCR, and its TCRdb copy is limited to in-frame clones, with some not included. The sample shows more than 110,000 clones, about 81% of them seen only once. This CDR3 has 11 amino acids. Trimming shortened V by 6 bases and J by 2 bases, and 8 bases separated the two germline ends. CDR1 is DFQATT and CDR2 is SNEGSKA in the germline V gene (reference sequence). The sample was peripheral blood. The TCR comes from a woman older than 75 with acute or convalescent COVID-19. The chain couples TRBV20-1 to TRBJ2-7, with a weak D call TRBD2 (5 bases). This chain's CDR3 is CSAEGPYEQYF. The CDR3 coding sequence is TGCAGTGCCGAGGGCCCCTACGAGCAGTACTTC.